This T cell receptor (beta chain) stems from a study of cytomegalovirus exposure and HLA in healthy donors. Across the study: Unique TCRs from HLA-typed donors, around 93 million of them, were held in an early data release. General observations from the study: When analyzed later, a missense DCLRE1C variant was found to be linked to TCR beta V- and J-gene trimming. Presence/absence analyses rested on an assumption that sequencing depth was roughly uniform across donors. The authors confirmed in vitro that three CMV-associated chains were specific for CMV antigens.

About this clone itself: Its specificity is not known.

13 Jbeta primers and 60 Vbeta primers were used for the PCR. Profiled with immunoSEQ multiplex PCR; TCRdb holds only in-frame clones, not every one. The table shows 100,000 to 150,000 clones, with about two thirds occurring only once. Material: PBMCs. The sequence was collected from a woman aged 60-75 years in good health and CMV-seropositive.

CDR3: CASSLSTDTQYF. The CDR3 DNA sequence: TGTGCCAGCAGCTTATCGACAGATACGCAGTATTTT. The V and J genes are TRBV7-3 and TRBJ2-3; D unclear. The germline gives CDR1 SGHTA, CDR2 FQGTGA. V lost 2 bases and J 3 bases, leaving 3 bases between the germline ends. The CDR3 runs to 12 residues.